A selection of T cell receptor beta chains follows, all from one sample in a study of cytomegalovirus exposure and HLA in healthy donors. Libraries were prepared by immunoSEQ multiplex PCR; TCRdb keeps only in-frame clonotypes and omits some of them. The clone table shows some 96,000 clones, with the ten largest holding about 3.4%. Sequencing was performed on PBMCs. The source is a woman in her twenties or thirties in good health and CMV-seronegative. Each CDR3 is given with its conserved first and last residue. D genes are given only for firm matches.

v_call: TRBV5-1; j_call: TRBJ2-6; d_call: NA; cdr3_aa: CASSLGESGANVLTF; cdr3_nt: TGCGCCAGCAGCTTGGGAGAGTCTGGGGCCAACGTCCTGACTTTC
v_call: TRBV20-1; j_call: TRBJ1-2; d_call: NA; cdr3_aa: CSATGGYTF; cdr3_nt: TGCAGTGCTACGGGGGGCTACACCTTC
v_call: TRBV19; j_call: TRBJ2-7; d_call: NA; cdr3_aa: CASSISPAGSYEQYF; cdr3_nt: TGTGCCAGTAGTATTTCCCCCGCCGGGAGCTACGAGCAGTACTTC
v_call: TRBV13; j_call: TRBJ1-1; d_call: NA; cdr3_aa: CASSAIQGWTEAFF; cdr3_nt: TGTGCCAGCAGCGCTATTCAGGGGTGGACTGAAGCTTTCTTT
v_call: TRBV30; j_call: TRBJ1-5; d_call: NA; cdr3_aa: CAWSVKGAISNQPQHF; cdr3_nt: TGTGCCTGGAGTGTAAAAGGGGCAATTAGCAATCAGCCCCAGCATTTT
v_call: TRBV5-1; j_call: TRBJ2-1; d_call: NA; cdr3_aa: CASSLVLAGVDEQFF; cdr3_nt: TGCGCCAGCAGCTTGGTCCTAGCTGGAGTCGATGAGCAGTTCTTC
v_call: TRBV27; j_call: TRBJ1-1; d_call: NA; cdr3_aa: CASRNTVNTEAFF; cdr3_nt: TGTGCCAGCAGAAATACAGTTAACACTGAAGCTTTCTTT
v_call: TRBV6-5; j_call: TRBJ2-7; d_call: TRBD1; cdr3_aa: CASSSWDRFYEQYF; cdr3_nt: TGTGCCAGCAGTTCGTGGGACAGGTTCTACGAGCAGTACTTC
v_call: TRBV7-8; j_call: TRBJ2-1; d_call: TRBD2; cdr3_aa: CASNLGGGTYNEQFF; cdr3_nt: TGTGCCAGCAACTTGGGCGGGGGGACCTACAATGAGCAGTTCTTC
v_call: TRBV4-1; j_call: TRBJ2-1; d_call: TRBD2; cdr3_aa: CASSQVSGARNEQFF; cdr3_nt: TGCGCCAGCAGCCAAGTTAGCGGGGCGCGAAATGAGCAGTTCTTC
v_call: TRBV7-9; j_call: TRBJ1-2; d_call: NA; cdr3_aa: CARPWEGNYGYTF; cdr3_nt: TGTGCCAGACCTTGGGAGGGGAACTATGGCTACACCTTC
v_call: TRBV5-1; j_call: TRBJ2-1; d_call: TRBD2; cdr3_aa: CASSFLAGGTYNEQFF; cdr3_nt: TGCGCCAGCAGCTTTCTAGCGGGCGGTACATACAATGAGCAGTTCTTC
v_call: TRBV5-1; j_call: TRBJ1-4; d_call: NA; cdr3_aa: CASSFEATNEKLFF; cdr3_nt: TGCGCCAGCAGCTTTGAGGCAACTAATGAAAAACTGTTTTTT
v_call: TRBV4-1; j_call: TRBJ2-5; d_call: NA; cdr3_aa: CASSQNNHREGTYF; cdr3_nt: TGCGCCAGCAGCCAAAATAACCACAGGGAAGGCACGTACTTC
v_call: TRBV15; j_call: TRBJ2-3; d_call: NA; cdr3_aa: CATSRPLRTDTQYF; cdr3_nt: TGTGCCACCAGCAGACCCCTCCGCACAGATACGCAGTATTTT
v_call: TRBV5-1; j_call: TRBJ1-5; d_call: NA; cdr3_aa: CASSLAGSGAGQPQHF; cdr3_nt: TGCGCCAGCAGCTTGGCGGGTTCAGGGGCCGGTCAGCCCCAGCATTTT
v_call: TRBV4-1; j_call: TRBJ2-1; d_call: NA; cdr3_aa: CASSQGAGVRNEQFF; cdr3_nt: TGCGCCAGCAGCCAAGGGGCAGGGGTAAGGAATGAGCAGTTCTTC
v_call: TRBV18; j_call: TRBJ1-5; d_call: TRBD1; cdr3_aa: CASSPLKTGRGNQPQHF; cdr3_nt: TGTGCCAGCTCACCTCTTAAGACAGGGCGCGGCAATCAGCCCCAGCATTTT
v_call: TRBV15; j_call: TRBJ1-1; d_call: TRBD1; cdr3_aa: CATSPGQGLMNTEAFF; cdr3_nt: TGTGCCACCAGTCCGGGACAGGGACTAATGAACACTGAAGCCTTCTTT
v_call: TRBV19; j_call: TRBJ2-3; d_call: TRBD2; cdr3_aa: CASSIGRLAGGRGRWDTQYF; cdr3_nt: TGTGCCAGTAGTATAGGACGGCTAGCGGGAGGTCGGGGTCGTTGGGATACGCAGTATTTT
v_call: TRBV6-1; j_call: TRBJ1-2; d_call: TRBD1; cdr3_aa: CASSDPGQGGYGYTF; cdr3_nt: TGTGCCAGCAGTGACCCCGGACAGGGGGGCTATGGCTACACCTTC
v_call: TRBV5-4; j_call: TRBJ2-3; d_call: NA; cdr3_aa: CASSLRRDTDTQYF; cdr3_nt: TGTGCCAGCAGCTTGCGGAGGGACACAGATACGCAGTATTTT
v_call: TRBV9; j_call: TRBJ1-5; d_call: NA; cdr3_aa: CASSPGHYSNQPQHF; cdr3_nt: TGTGCCAGCAGCCCGGGACATTATAGCAATCAGCCCCAGCATTTT
v_call: TRBV11-3; j_call: TRBJ2-3; d_call: NA; cdr3_aa: CASSFLTDTQYF; cdr3_nt: TGTGCCAGCAGCTTTCTCACAGATACGCAGTATTTT
v_call: TRBV11-1; j_call: TRBJ1-1; d_call: NA; cdr3_aa: CASSFAGNNAEAFF; cdr3_nt: TGTGCCAGCAGCTTCGCAGGGAATAACGCTGAAGCTTTCTTT
v_call: TRBV11-1; j_call: TRBJ1-2; d_call: NA; cdr3_aa: CASSPVDSGGGYTF; cdr3_nt: TGTGCCAGCAGCCCCGTCGACTCCGGAGGGGGCTACACCTTC
v_call: TRBV27; j_call: TRBJ1-2; d_call: NA; cdr3_aa: CASSSLTVGDGYTF; cdr3_nt: TGTGCCAGCAGTTCCTTGACAGTTGGGGATGGCTACACCTTC
v_call: TRBV14; j_call: TRBJ2-1; d_call: NA; cdr3_aa: CASSSTGTEQFF; cdr3_nt: TGTGCCAGCAGCTCCACCGGGACAGAGCAGTTCTTC
v_call: TRBV6-1; j_call: TRBJ2-4; d_call: TRBD2; cdr3_aa: CASSDGGGRVNIQYF; cdr3_nt: TGTGCCAGCAGTGATGGGGGGGGGAGGGTAAACATTCAGTACTTC
v_call: TRBV19; j_call: TRBJ2-4; d_call: TRBD1; cdr3_aa: CASIGTGLAKNIQYF; cdr3_nt: TGTGCCAGTATAGGGACAGGCCTAGCCAAAAACATTCAGTACTTC
v_call: TRBV27; j_call: TRBJ1-2; d_call: NA; cdr3_aa: CASSWGQKSYYGYTF; cdr3_nt: TGTGCCAGCAGTTGGGGACAAAAGTCTTACTATGGCTACACCTTC
v_call: TRBV5-1; j_call: TRBJ1-2; d_call: TRBD1; cdr3_aa: CASSLDRTGFGYTF; cdr3_nt: TGCGCCAGCAGCTTGGATCGGACAGGGTTTGGCTACACCTTC
v_call: TRBV5-4; j_call: TRBJ2-6; d_call: TRBD2; cdr3_aa: CASSLGGLAASGANVLTF; cdr3_nt: TGTGCCAGCAGCTTGGGGGGACTAGCGGCATCTGGGGCCAACGTCCTGACTTTC
v_call: TRBV5-4; j_call: TRBJ1-1; d_call: TRBD1; cdr3_aa: CASSLGQGRTTEAFF; cdr3_nt: TGTGCCAGCAGCTTGGGACAGGGGAGGACCACTGAAGCTTTCTTT
v_call: TRBV5-6; j_call: TRBJ1-2; d_call: TRBD1; cdr3_aa: CASSPPWDRRNYGYTF; cdr3_nt: TGTGCCAGCAGCCCACCCTGGGACAGGAGAAACTATGGCTACACCTTC
v_call: TRBV11-2; j_call: TRBJ2-3; d_call: TRBD2; cdr3_aa: CASILRGGPDTQYF; cdr3_nt: TGTGCCAGCATCCTTCGGGGGGGCCCAGATACGCAGTATTTT
v_call: TRBV10-1; j_call: TRBJ2-2; d_call: NA; cdr3_aa: CASSGQVDGELFF; cdr3_nt: TGCGCCAGCAGTGGACAGGTGGACGGGGAGCTGTTTTTT
v_call: TRBV4-2; j_call: TRBJ1-6; d_call: NA; cdr3_aa: CASSQERSTSTSSYNSPLHF; cdr3_nt: TGTGCCAGCAGCCAAGAACGGAGCACATCAACCAGCTCCTATAATTCACCCCTCCACTTT
v_call: TRBV18; j_call: TRBJ2-7; d_call: TRBD2; cdr3_aa: CASSLGLAGGDEQYF; cdr3_nt: TGTGCCAGCTCACTAGGACTAGCGGGAGGAGACGAGCAGTACTTC
v_call: TRBV5-1; j_call: TRBJ1-4; d_call: TRBD1; cdr3_aa: CASSGGRQGRANEKLFF; cdr3_nt: TGCGCCAGCAGCGGGGGGCGACAGGGTAGAGCTAATGAAAAACTGTTTTTT
v_call: TRBV7-8; j_call: TRBJ2-2; d_call: TRBD2; cdr3_aa: CASSLAPSGRRSGELFF; cdr3_nt: TGTGCCAGCAGCTTAGCCCCTAGCGGGAGAAGGTCCGGGGAGCTGTTTTTT
v_call: TRBV19; j_call: TRBJ1-1; d_call: NA; cdr3_aa: CASSPPGNIWDTEAFF; cdr3_nt: TGTGCCAGTAGTCCCCCCGGGAACATTTGGGACACTGAAGCTTTCTTT
v_call: TRBV30; j_call: TRBJ1-5; d_call: TRBD1; cdr3_aa: CAWSRGGTGNQPQHF; cdr3_nt: TGTGCCTGGAGTAGAGGGGGCACTGGCAATCAGCCCCAGCATTTT
v_call: TRBV28; j_call: TRBJ1-5; d_call: NA; cdr3_aa: CASSPRGDMSANQPQHF; cdr3_nt: TGTGCCAGCAGTCCAAGAGGGGACATGTCCGCGAATCAGCCCCAGCATTTT
v_call: TRBV4-1; j_call: TRBJ1-1; d_call: NA; cdr3_aa: CASSQDARLNTEAFF; cdr3_nt: TGCGCCAGCAGCCAAGATGCCCGGTTGAACACTGAAGCTTTCTTT
v_call: TRBV11-3; j_call: TRBJ2-1; d_call: TRBD2; cdr3_aa: CASSPGLAGHNEQFF; cdr3_nt: TGTGCCAGCAGCCCGGGACTAGCGGGACACAATGAGCAGTTCTTC
v_call: TRBV28; j_call: TRBJ2-7; d_call: TRBD1; cdr3_aa: CASSLKWGDWRTGGYYEQYF; cdr3_nt: TGTGCCAGCAGTTTAAAATGGGGGGACTGGAGGACAGGGGGGTACTACGAGCAGTACTTC
v_call: TRBV14; j_call: TRBJ2-1; d_call: NA; cdr3_aa: CASSQGPSSYNEQFF; cdr3_nt: TGTGCCAGCAGCCAAGGCCCGAGCTCCTACAATGAGCAGTTCTTC
v_call: TRBV2; j_call: TRBJ2-3; d_call: NA; cdr3_aa: CASSEWQSRTDTQYF; cdr3_nt: TGTGCCAGCAGTGAATGGCAGAGCAGGACAGATACGCAGTATTTT
v_call: TRBV2; j_call: TRBJ2-2; d_call: NA; cdr3_aa: CASSQTDSSNTGELFF; cdr3_nt: TGTGCCAGCAGCCAGACGGACTCCTCGAACACCGGGGAGCTGTTTTTT
v_call: TRBV14; j_call: TRBJ2-6; d_call: NA; cdr3_aa: CASSPSFAFYSGANVLTF; cdr3_nt: TGTGCCAGCAGCCCCAGTTTTGCCTTTTACTCTGGGGCCAACGTCCTGACTTTC
v_call: TRBV5-1; j_call: TRBJ2-7; d_call: TRBD2; cdr3_aa: CASSQGTSGSSYEQYF; cdr3_nt: TGCGCCAGCAGCCAAGGGACTAGCGGGAGCTCCTACGAGCAGTACTTC